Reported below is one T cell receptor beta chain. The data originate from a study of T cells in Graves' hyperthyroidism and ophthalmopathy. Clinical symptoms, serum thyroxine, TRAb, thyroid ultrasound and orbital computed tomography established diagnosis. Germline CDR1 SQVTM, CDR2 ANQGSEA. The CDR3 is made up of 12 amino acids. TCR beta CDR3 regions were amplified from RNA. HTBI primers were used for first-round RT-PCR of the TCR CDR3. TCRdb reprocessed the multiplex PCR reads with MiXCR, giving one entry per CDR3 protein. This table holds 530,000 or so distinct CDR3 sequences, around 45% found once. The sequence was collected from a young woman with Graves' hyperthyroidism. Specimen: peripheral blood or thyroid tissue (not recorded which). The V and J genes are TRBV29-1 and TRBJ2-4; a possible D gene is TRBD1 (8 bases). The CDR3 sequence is CSGRGDRNIQYF. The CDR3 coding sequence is TGCAGTGGCCGGGGGGACAGGAACATTCAGTACTTC.